Here is one TCR beta chain with its context. This sample was included in a study of blood T cell repertoires in COVID-19. Libraries were prepared by immunoSEQ multiplex PCR; TCRdb keeps only in-frame clonotypes and omits some of them. The sample holds 400,000 or so clones, about 90% seen once. Patients in Seattle were enrolled during active infection, then followed longitudinally. Germline CDR1 is LNHDA and CDR2 is SQIVND (reference sequence). With 5 bases removed from V and 3 bases from J, the gap between germline ends came to 14 bases. The CDR3 spans 14 residues. Source material: peripheral blood. The receptor was isolated from a man between 18 and 29 years old with COVID-19, enrolled during active disease. V gene TRBV19 combines with J gene TRBJ2-7; possible D gene TRBD1, 5 bases. CDR3 DNA: TGTGCCAGTAGTTCCTCGACAGTGGACTACGAGCAGTACTTC. Protein: CASSSSTVDYEQYF. Supplemented by reference TRBV19 and TRBJ2-7, the full variable domain reads DGGITQSPKYLFRKEGQNVTLSCEQNLNHDAMYWYRQDPGQGLRLIYYSQIVNDFQKGDIAEGYSVSREKKESFPLTVTSAQKNPTAFYLCASSSSTVDYEQYFGPGTRLTVT.